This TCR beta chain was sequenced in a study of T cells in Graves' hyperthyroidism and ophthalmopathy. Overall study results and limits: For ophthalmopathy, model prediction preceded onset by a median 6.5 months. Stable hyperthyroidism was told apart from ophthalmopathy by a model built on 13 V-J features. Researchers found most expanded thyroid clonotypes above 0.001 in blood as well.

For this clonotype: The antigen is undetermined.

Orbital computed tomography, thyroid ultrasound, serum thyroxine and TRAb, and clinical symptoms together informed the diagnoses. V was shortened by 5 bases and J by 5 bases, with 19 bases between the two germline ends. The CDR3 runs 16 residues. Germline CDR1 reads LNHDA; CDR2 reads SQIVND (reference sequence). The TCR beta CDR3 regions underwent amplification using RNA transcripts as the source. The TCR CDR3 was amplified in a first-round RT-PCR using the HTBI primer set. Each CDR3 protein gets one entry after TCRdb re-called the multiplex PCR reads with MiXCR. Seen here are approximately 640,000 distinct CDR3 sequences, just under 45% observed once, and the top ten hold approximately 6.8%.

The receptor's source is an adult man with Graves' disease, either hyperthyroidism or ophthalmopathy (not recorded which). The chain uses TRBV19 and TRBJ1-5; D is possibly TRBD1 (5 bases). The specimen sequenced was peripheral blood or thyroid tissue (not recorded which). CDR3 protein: CASSPIMTAFDQPQHF. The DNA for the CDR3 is TGTGCCAGTAGTCCGATAATGACAGCCTTCGATCAGCCCCAGCATTTT.